These 8 T cell receptor beta chains were sequenced from one sample in a study of T cell responses to AZD1222 COVID-19 vaccine. Here immunoSEQ multiplex PCR was the method, and the copy in TCRdb shows in-frame clones only, minus some. The sample has about 83,000 clones; 86% are singletons. The starting material was peripheral blood, obtained on day 0 of AZD1222 vaccination. The receptors shown here come from an adult in good health.

This chain uses TRBV3-1 (or the pseudogene TRBV3-2) with TRBJ1-6; no firm D call. This CDR3 is 13 amino acids long. The germline V and J ends were trimmed by 2 bases and 9 bases, with 8 bases remaining between them. Germline assignment: CDR1 LGHDT and CDR2 YNNKEL (reference sequence). In DNA form, the CDR3 reads TGTGCCAGCAGCCAAATCAAGGGTTCACCCCTCCACTTT. Protein sequence: CASSQIKGSPLHF.

The gene calls are TRBV12-3 or TRBV12-4 and TRBJ1-1; D might be TRBD1 (5 bases). Deletions cut 11 bases from V and 2 bases from J, with 12 bases between. This CDR3 spans 12 amino acids. CDR3 sequence: CAGGTSNTEAFF. The CDR3 DNA reads as TGTGCCGGCGGGACTTCAAACACTGAAGCTTTCTTT.

The chain joins TRBV2 to TRBJ2-2; D is ambiguous. The CDR3 loop spans 12 amino acids. Germline V gene data show CDR1 as SNHLY and CDR2 as FYNNEI. With 8 bases removed from V and 3 bases from J, the gap between germline ends came to 7 bases. CDR3 region: CASVLDTGELFF. The CDR3 DNA follows: TGTGCCAGCGTCTTGGACACCGGGGAGCTGTTTTTT.

This chain uses TRBV20-1 with TRBJ2-7; perhaps TRBD1 as D (6 bases). V lost 3 bases and J 3 bases, leaving 9 bases between the germline ends. This CDR3 spans 12 amino acids. Germline CDR1 reads DFQATT; CDR2 reads SNEGSKA (reference sequence). CDR3 region: CSASNRDYEQYF. Written as DNA, the CDR3 is TGCAGTGCTAGTAACAGGGACTACGAGCAGTACTTC.

This clone has more than one count but fewer than ten. The CDR3, as DNA: TGTGCCAGCAGTTACGTGGACCGCAATGAGCAGTTCTTC. Protein: CASSYVDRNEQFF. The V gene is TRBV6-5, the J gene TRBJ2-1; D gene uncertain. Germline V lookup: CDR1 MNHEY, CDR2 SVGAGI. This CDR3 region has 13 residues. Trimming removed 2 bases at V and 6 bases at J, with 8 bases between.

The chain combines TRBV19 with TRBJ2-7; D remains unclear. This CDR3 region has 14 residues. The germline CDR1 and CDR2 sequences are LNHDA and SQIVND (reference sequence). Trimming removed 2 bases at V and 0 bases at J, with 8 bases between. This CDR3 is CASSISAVSYEQYF. The CDR3 region has the DNA TGTGCCAGTAGTATAAGCGCGGTCTCCTACGAGCAGTACTTC. The full variable domain, rest sourced from reference TRBV19 and TRBJ2-7, is DGGITQSPKYLFRKEGQNVTLSCEQNLNHDAMYWYRQDPGQGLRLIYYSQIVNDFQKGDIAEGYSVSREKKESFPLTVTSAQKNPTAFYLCASSISAVSYEQYFGPGTRLTVT.

The chain has TRBV7-9 and TRBJ2-6, with 7 positions matching TRBD1. The CDR3 covers 16 residues. Germline CDR1 and CDR2: SEHNR and FQNEAQ (reference sequence). The junction had 5 bases not matched to a gene; V was cut back by 4 bases and J by 2 bases. The chain's CDR3 is CASSSPRGPGANVLTF. The CDR3 nucleotides read TGTGCCAGCAGCTCCCCTAGGGGGCCTGGGGCCAACGTCCTGACTTTC.

This sequence joins TRBV2 and TRBJ1-4; D is undetermined. Germline V CDR1 and CDR2: SNHLY, FYNNEI. Trimming shortened V by 8 bases and J by 1 base, and 11 bases separated the two germline ends. The CDR3 is 14 amino acids. CDR3 loop: CASGQGLTNEKLFF. Here the CDR3 DNA reads TGTGCCAGCGGGCAAGGGCTAACTAATGAAAAACTGTTTTTT. Complete variable domain (other parts from reference TRBV2 and TRBJ1-4): EPEVTQTPSHQVTQMGQEVILRCVPISNHLYFYWYRQILGQKVEFLVSFYNNEISEKSEIFDDQFSVERPDGSNFTLKIRSTKLEDSAMYFCASGQGLTNEKLFFGSGTQLSVL.